A selection of T cell receptor beta chains follows, all from one sample in a study of EBV T-cell therapy then PD-1 blockade in nasopharyngeal carcinoma. Their cognate antigens are unknown. Measured with immunoSEQ multiplex PCR; TCRdb has only the in-frame clones, and not every one. The sample holds tens of thousands of clones, under 90% seen once. Sequences were derived from CD8+ T cells from blood, sampled at day -245 from a patient whose treatment included autologous EBV-specific T cells and nivolumab. Receptors originate from a man aged 35 to 55 with nasopharyngeal carcinoma. Each CDR3 is given with its conserved first and last residue. The order of the fields is V gene, J gene, clone size, D gene, CDR3 protein, CDR3 DNA. D genes are given only for firm matches. Clone size is stated in some rows and not others, as once, few, many or a class when expanded.

v_gene: TRBV7-8
j_gene: TRBJ1-6
abundance: -
d_gene: -
CDR3aa: CASSFNRYSPLHF
CDR3nt: TGTGCCAGCAGCTTCAACAGATATTCACCCCTCCACTTT

v_gene: TRBV6-2/TRBV6-3
j_gene: TRBJ2-7
abundance: once
d_gene: -
CDR3aa: CASSYSAGLNDEQYF
CDR3nt: TGTGCCAGCAGTTACTCGGCAGGGTTAAATGACGAGCAGTACTTC

v_gene: TRBV3-1/TRBV3-2
j_gene: TRBJ2-3
abundance: -
d_gene: -
CDR3aa: CASSQLTSTDTQYF
CDR3nt: TGTGCCAGCAGCCAACTAACGAGCACAGATACGCAGTATTTT

v_gene: TRBV4-3
j_gene: TRBJ1-2
abundance: -
d_gene: -
CDR3aa: CASSQEERVPFYGYTF
CDR3nt: TGCGCCAGCAGCCAAGAAGAGAGAGTCCCCTTCTATGGCTACACCTTC

v_gene: TRBV6-2/TRBV6-3
j_gene: TRBJ2-3
abundance: -
d_gene: -
CDR3aa: CASSYRETDTQYF
CDR3nt: TGTGCCAGCAGTTACAGGGAAACAGATACGCAGTATTTT

v_gene: TRBV6-5
j_gene: TRBJ1-2
abundance: -
d_gene: -
CDR3aa: CASSSSQVLYGYTF
CDR3nt: TGTGCCAGCAGTTCGTCCCAGGTCCTTTATGGCTACACCTTC

v_gene: TRBV27
j_gene: TRBJ1-5
abundance: few
d_gene: -
CDR3aa: CASSSGAEYQPQHF
CDR3nt: TGTGCCAGCAGTTCCGGGGCTGAATATCAGCCCCAGCATTTT

v_gene: TRBV30
j_gene: TRBJ1-1
abundance: -
d_gene: -
CDR3aa: CAWTWGGDTEAFF
CDR3nt: TGTGCCTGGACCTGGGGAGGGGACACTGAAGCTTTCTTT

v_gene: TRBV24-1
j_gene: TRBJ2-1
abundance: -
d_gene: TRBD1
CDR3aa: CATSDRSGTGPESGQFF
CDR3nt: TGTGCCACCAGTGATAGATCCGGGACAGGGCCCGAAAGTGGGCAGTTCTTC

v_gene: TRBV9
j_gene: TRBJ2-7
abundance: -
d_gene: -
CDR3aa: CASSTQGTPYEQYF
CDR3nt: TGTGCCAGCAGCACCCAAGGGACCCCCTACGAGCAGTACTTC

v_gene: TRBV5-4
j_gene: TRBJ1-3
abundance: -
d_gene: -
CDR3aa: CASSQVGDSGNTIYF
CDR3nt: TGTGCCAGCAGCCAGGTGGGGGATTCAGGAAACACCATATATTTT

v_gene: TRBV10-1
j_gene: TRBJ1-4
abundance: once
d_gene: -
CDR3aa: CASSASNEKLFF
CDR3nt: TGCGCCAGCAGTGCGTCTAATGAAAAACTGTTTTTT

v_gene: TRBV7-8
j_gene: TRBJ2-5
abundance: -
d_gene: -
CDR3aa: CASSLRHRTVEETQYF
CDR3nt: TGTGCCAGCAGCTTACGCCACAGGACAGTCGAAGAGACCCAGTACTTC

v_gene: TRBV6-5
j_gene: TRBJ1-6
abundance: -
d_gene: -
CDR3aa: CASSYRRGRYNSPLHF
CDR3nt: TGTGCCAGCAGTTACCGACGGGGTCGGTATAATTCACCCCTCCACTTT

v_gene: TRBV9
j_gene: TRBJ1-2
abundance: -
d_gene: -
CDR3aa: CASSAPHGGGVYGYTF
CDR3nt: TGTGCCAGCAGCGCCCCTCACGGGGGAGGTGTCTATGGCTACACCTTC

v_gene: TRBV7-9
j_gene: TRBJ2-2
abundance: -
d_gene: TRBD1
CDR3aa: CASSPPGQGASGELFF
CDR3nt: TGTGCCAGCAGCCCGCCGGGACAGGGGGCGTCCGGGGAGCTGTTTTTT

v_gene: TRBV5-5
j_gene: TRBJ1-6
abundance: -
d_gene: TRBD1
CDR3aa: CASSGGDRAGSPLHF
CDR3nt: TGTGCCAGCAGCGGGGGGGACAGGGCTGGGTCACCCCTCCACTTT

v_gene: TRBV14
j_gene: TRBJ2-2
abundance: -
d_gene: -
CDR3aa: CASSQIRGYTGELFF
CDR3nt: TGTGCCAGCAGCCAGATTAGGGGCTACACCGGGGAGCTGTTTTTT

v_gene: TRBV4-1
j_gene: TRBJ2-3
abundance: -
d_gene: -
CDR3aa: CASSRSARGGTDTQYF
CDR3nt: TGCGCCAGCAGCCGGTCGGCGCGGGGAGGCACAGATACGCAGTATTTT

v_gene: TRBV4-1
j_gene: TRBJ1-3
abundance: few
d_gene: -
CDR3aa: CASSQDQGLWGNTIYF
CDR3nt: TGCGCCAGCAGCCAAGATCAAGGACTGTGGGGAAACACCATATATTTT

v_gene: TRBV6-4
j_gene: TRBJ2-2
abundance: -
d_gene: TRBD1
CDR3aa: CASRDRYTGELFF
CDR3nt: TGTGCCAGCAGGGACAGGTACACCGGGGAGCTGTTTTTT

v_gene: TRBV9
j_gene: TRBJ1-4
abundance: -
d_gene: -
CDR3aa: CASSPRGRNNEKLFF
CDR3nt: TGTGCCAGCAGCCCCCGGGGACGGAATAATGAAAAACTGTTTTTT

v_gene: TRBV13
j_gene: TRBJ1-5
abundance: -
d_gene: -
CDR3aa: CASSRGLGNQPQHF
CDR3nt: TGTGCCAGCAGCCGGGGGTTGGGCAATCAGCCCCAGCATTTT

v_gene: TRBV7-6
j_gene: TRBJ1-5
abundance: -
d_gene: -
CDR3aa: CASSRGLYNQPQHF
CDR3nt: TGTGCCAGCAGCCGCGGACTCTACAATCAGCCCCAGCATTTT

v_gene: TRBV7-3
j_gene: TRBJ2-1
abundance: medium-sized
d_gene: -
CDR3aa: CASSPGALPGWDEQFF
CDR3nt: TGTGCCAGCAGCCCTGGGGCCCTCCCCGGGTGGGATGAGCAGTTCTTC

v_gene: TRBV4-2
j_gene: TRBJ1-6
abundance: -
d_gene: TRBD1
CDR3aa: CASSQDIGTGNSPLHF
CDR3nt: TGTGCCAGCAGCCAAGATATAGGGACAGGCAATTCACCCCTCCACTTT

v_gene: TRBV2
j_gene: TRBJ1-5
abundance: -
d_gene: -
CDR3aa: CASSEALGGGNQPQHF
CDR3nt: TGTGCCAGCAGTGAAGCGCTTGGGGGGGGCAATCAGCCCCAGCATTTT

v_gene: TRBV5-1
j_gene: TRBJ1-5
abundance: -
d_gene: -
CDR3aa: CASSLQPDQPQHF
CDR3nt: TGCGCCAGCAGCTTACAGCCAGATCAGCCCCAGCATTTT

v_gene: TRBV29-1
j_gene: TRBJ1-1
abundance: -
d_gene: TRBD1
CDR3aa: CSVEGHGTGYTEAFF
CDR3nt: TGCAGCGTTGAAGGTCACGGGACAGGGTACACTGAAGCTTTCTTT

v_gene: TRBV14
j_gene: TRBJ2-3
abundance: -
d_gene: -
CDR3aa: CASSQQNTDTQYF
CDR3nt: TGTGCCAGCAGCCAACAGAACACAGATACGCAGTATTTT

v_gene: TRBV5-5
j_gene: TRBJ2-7
abundance: -
d_gene: -
CDR3aa: CASSLSSDWVSYEQYF
CDR3nt: TGTGCCAGCAGCTTGTCCAGCGACTGGGTTTCCTACGAGCAGTACTTC

v_gene: TRBV7-2
j_gene: TRBJ1-4
abundance: -
d_gene: -
CDR3aa: CASSLFRGGTPNEKLFF
CDR3nt: TGTGCCAGCAGCTTGTTTCGAGGTGGAACACCTAATGAAAAACTGTTTTTT

v_gene: TRBV20-1
j_gene: TRBJ2-5
abundance: -
d_gene: TRBD2
CDR3aa: CSASAGERAGETQYF
CDR3nt: TGCAGTGCTAGTGCGGGAGAGAGGGCAGGGGAGACCCAGTACTTC

v_gene: TRBV7-9
j_gene: TRBJ2-3
abundance: -
d_gene: TRBD2
CDR3aa: CASSHSGGGTDTQYF
CDR3nt: TGTGCCAGCAGCCACAGCGGGGGAGGCACAGATACGCAGTATTTT

v_gene: TRBV18
j_gene: TRBJ2-3
abundance: -
d_gene: -
CDR3aa: CASSQFTSTDTQYF
CDR3nt: TGTGCCAGCTCACAGTTTACTAGCACAGATACGCAGTATTTT

v_gene: TRBV6-2/TRBV6-3
j_gene: TRBJ2-6
abundance: -
d_gene: -
CDR3aa: CASSYDSGANVLTF
CDR3nt: TGTGCCAGCAGTTACGACAGTGGGGCCAACGTCCTGACTTTC

v_gene: TRBV27
j_gene: TRBJ1-5
abundance: -
d_gene: -
CDR3aa: CASSLLPGPRNQPQHF
CDR3nt: TGTGCCAGCAGTTTACTTCCGGGACCGCGCAATCAGCCCCAGCATTTT

v_gene: TRBV5-1
j_gene: TRBJ2-5
abundance: -
d_gene: -
CDR3aa: CASSLWDLQETQYF
CDR3nt: TGCGCCAGCAGCTTGTGGGACTTACAAGAGACCCAGTACTTC

v_gene: TRBV5-1
j_gene: TRBJ2-7
abundance: -
d_gene: TRBD1
CDR3aa: CASSVRDSPYEQYF
CDR3nt: TGCGCCAGCAGCGTAAGGGACAGCCCCTACGAGCAGTACTTC

v_gene: TRBV6-2/TRBV6-3
j_gene: TRBJ2-2
abundance: -
d_gene: -
CDR3aa: CASSTSGRHTGELFF
CDR3nt: TGTGCCAGCAGCACCTCGGGACGACACACCGGGGAGCTGTTTTTT

v_gene: TRBV9
j_gene: TRBJ2-6
abundance: -
d_gene: -
CDR3aa: CASSVAASGANVLTF
CDR3nt: TGTGCCAGCAGCGTAGCTGCTTCTGGGGCCAACGTCCTGACTTTC

v_gene: TRBV9
j_gene: TRBJ1-1
abundance: -
d_gene: -
CDR3aa: CASSVGIGNTEAFF
CDR3nt: TGTGCCAGCAGCGTAGGGATAGGAAACACTGAAGCTTTCTTT

v_gene: TRBV11-2
j_gene: TRBJ1-1
abundance: once
d_gene: -
CDR3aa: CASSLGFGEAFF
CDR3nt: TGTGCCAGCAGCTTAGGTTTCGGTGAAGCTTTCTTT

v_gene: TRBV6-5
j_gene: TRBJ2-5
abundance: -
d_gene: -
CDR3aa: CASTPDGFPTETQYF
CDR3nt: TGTGCCAGCACCCCCGACGGATTCCCGACGGAGACCCAGTACTTC

v_gene: TRBV4-2
j_gene: TRBJ1-3
abundance: -
d_gene: -
CDR3aa: CASSQWLSSGNTIYF
CDR3nt: TGTGCCAGCAGCCAGTGGCTCAGCTCTGGAAACACCATATATTTT

v_gene: TRBV9
j_gene: TRBJ2-1
abundance: once
d_gene: -
CDR3aa: CASSVGGESSYNEQFF
CDR3nt: TGTGCCAGCAGCGTAGGGGGGGAGAGCTCCTACAATGAGCAGTTCTTC

v_gene: TRBV5-4
j_gene: TRBJ2-5
abundance: -
d_gene: TRBD2
CDR3aa: CASSWTTSEQETQYF
CDR3nt: TGTGCCAGCAGCTGGACAACTAGCGAACAAGAGACCCAGTACTTC

v_gene: TRBV29-1
j_gene: TRBJ1-2
abundance: -
d_gene: TRBD1
CDR3aa: CSVELGRGPDGYTF
CDR3nt: TGCAGCGTTGAATTGGGCAGGGGGCCGGATGGCTACACCTTC

v_gene: TRBV25-1
j_gene: TRBJ1-2
abundance: many
d_gene: -
CDR3aa: CASGRGLYGYTF
CDR3nt: TGTGCCAGCGGCCGGGGCCTCTATGGCTACACCTTC

v_gene: TRBV7-6
j_gene: TRBJ1-5
abundance: -
d_gene: -
CDR3aa: CASSNGQANQPQHF
CDR3nt: TGTGCCAGCAGCAACGGGCAAGCCAATCAGCCCCAGCATTTT

v_gene: TRBV28
j_gene: TRBJ1-5
abundance: -
d_gene: -
CDR3aa: CASTFQGKSNQPQHF
CDR3nt: TGTGCCAGCACTTTTCAGGGGAAGAGCAATCAGCCCCAGCATTTT

v_gene: TRBV6-2/TRBV6-3
j_gene: TRBJ2-1
abundance: -
d_gene: -
CDR3aa: CASSRRWMLDNEQFF
CDR3nt: TGTGCCAGCAGTCGCCGTTGGATGTTGGACAATGAGCAGTTCTTC

v_gene: TRBV4-2
j_gene: TRBJ1-1
abundance: -
d_gene: TRBD1
CDR3aa: CASSQEWGNTGANTEAFF
CDR3nt: TGTGCCAGCAGCCAAGAGTGGGGGAACACAGGGGCGAACACTGAAGCTTTCTTT

v_gene: TRBV6-5
j_gene: TRBJ1-6
abundance: -
d_gene: -
CDR3aa: CASSSGPYSPLHF
CDR3nt: TGTGCCAGCAGTTCCGGTCCCTATTCACCCCTCCACTTT

v_gene: TRBV6-2/TRBV6-3
j_gene: TRBJ1-3
abundance: -
d_gene: -
CDR3aa: CASSYRDPKRNTIYF
CDR3nt: TGTGCCAGCAGTTACAGGGACCCGAAGCGGAACACCATATATTTT

v_gene: TRBV4-3
j_gene: TRBJ1-2
abundance: -
d_gene: -
CDR3aa: CASSQDRAGYTF
CDR3nt: TGCGCCAGCAGCCAAGATCGGGCTGGCTACACCTTC

v_gene: TRBV15
j_gene: TRBJ2-7
abundance: few
d_gene: -
CDR3aa: CATSMGSGSYEQYF
CDR3nt: TGTGCCACCAGCATGGGAAGCGGCAGTTACGAGCAGTACTTC

v_gene: TRBV10-3
j_gene: TRBJ2-3
abundance: once
d_gene: TRBD2
CDR3aa: CAIMLAGGPTDTQYF
CDR3nt: TGTGCCATCATGCTAGCGGGGGGGCCAACAGATACGCAGTATTTT

v_gene: TRBV3-1/TRBV3-2
j_gene: TRBJ1-6
abundance: -
d_gene: -
CDR3aa: CASSGRAPISYHNSPLHF
CDR3nt: TGTGCCAGCAGCGGGAGGGCTCCCATTTCATATCATAATTCACCCCTCCACTTT

v_gene: TRBV4-3
j_gene: TRBJ1-4
abundance: -
d_gene: -
CDR3aa: CASSQLTGTLNEKLFF
CDR3nt: TGCGCCAGCAGCCAATTAACCGGGACCTTGAATGAAAAACTGTTTTTT